Presented here are 24 T cell receptor beta chains from one specimen sequenced in a study of graft-versus-host responses after intestinal transplantation. Data came from immunoSEQ multiplex PCR; TCRdb stores just in-frame clones and leaves some out. The table has about 86,000 clones, 88% seen once. The antigens these receptors bind are not known. The sequences come from unstimulated CD4+ T cells sorted from spleen or lymph node cells, collected before transplant. All receptors come from a human donor who was the organ donor for an intestinal transplant.

CDR3 coding DNA: TGTGCCAGCAGTTTGGGAATGTTGGGGCCCTACGAGCAGTACTTC. Translated, it gives CASSLGMLGPYEQYF. The rearrangement joins TRBV27 to TRBJ2-7; tentatively, D is TRBD1 (5 bases). The length of the CDR3 is 15 residues. Germline V gene sequence: CDR1 MNHEY, CDR2 SMNVEV (reference sequence). Trimming removed 3 bases from V and 2 bases from J, with 14 bases in between.

Concerning this clone itself: The same CDR3 also results from other DNA sequences found in this sample. The rearrangement links TRBV5-1 to TRBJ2-1; the match to TRBD1 covers 9 bases. V trimming: 3 bases; J trimming: 4 bases; junction bases outside the gene matches: 2. Germline lookup yields CDR1 SGHRS and CDR2 YFSETQ. CDR3 length: 14 residues. The CDR3 region is CASSSGTGYNEQFF. The CDR3, as DNA: TGCGCCAGCAGCTCCGGGACAGGGTACAATGAGCAGTTCTTC.

The J gene is TRBJ2-7, the V gene TRBV14; unclear D gene. Germline assignment: CDR1 SGHDN and CDR2 FVKESK. The CDR3 sequence is 11 residues long. V was cut by 3 bases and J by 7 bases, with 7 bases left in between. The chain's CDR3 is CASSQFSEQYF. Here the CDR3 DNA reads TGTGCCAGCAGCCAGTTCTCTGAGCAGTACTTC.

V is TRBV30 and J is TRBJ2-5; 12 nucleotides agree with TRBD2. Germline CDR1 reads GTSNPN; CDR2 reads SVGIG (reference sequence). V lost 2 bases to trimming and J lost 5 bases; unmatched junction nucleotides: 3. The CDR3 is 14 amino acids. This CDR3 reads CAWSPLAGGETQYF. The CDR3 coding sequence is TGTGCCTGGAGTCCCCTAGCGGGGGGGGAGACCCAGTACTTC.

The rearrangement joins TRBV28 to TRBJ2-7, with 8 nucleotides matching TRBD2. This CDR3 has 13 residues. J lost 4 bases, V lost 9 bases, and 8 bases had no gene match. In germline, CDR1 is MDHEN, CDR2 SYDVKM. The CDR3 nucleotides are TGTGCCAGTCACCCCGGGGGGGAGTACGAGCAGTACTTC. Amino acid sequence: CASHPGGEYEQYF.

V usage is TRBV5-4 and J usage is TRBJ2-1; a possible D gene is TRBD1 (6 bases). Trimming removed 1 base from V and 5 bases from J, with 10 bases in between. CDR3 length: 14 residues. The germline V gene has CDR1 SGHNT and CDR2 YYREEE (reference sequence). CDR3 nucleotide sequence: TGTGCCAGCAGCTTGTACAGGGTCGACAATGAGCAGTTCTTC. This gives the protein CASSLYRVDNEQFF.

The chain is built from TRBV6-6 and TRBJ2-5; 9 bases match TRBD1. CDR3 length equals 13 residues. The V segment lost 6 bases and the J segment 3 bases; nucleotides outside the gene matches: 2. From germline, CDR1 is MNHNY and CDR2 SVGAGI (reference sequence). The CDR3 nucleotides are TGTGCCAGCAGCAGGACAGGGGAAGAGACCCAGTACTTC. Protein product: CASSRTGEETQYF.

V is TRBV19 and J is TRBJ2-7; 8 bases are a match to TRBD2. In germline, CDR1 is LNHDA, CDR2 SQIVND (reference sequence). The CDR3 covers 14 residues. The J segment lost 5 bases and the V segment lost 3 bases, leaving 6 bases of the junction unmatched. The DNA of the CDR3 is TGTGCCAGTAGTATCAGTCGGGGGGGCGACGAGCAGTACTTC. Its translation: CASSISRGGDEQYF.

This chain links TRBV12-2 with TRBJ2-7; TRBD2 was called by the table and not checked on the DNA. TRBV12-2 counts as a pseudogene. The CDR3 is 19 residues long. Here the CDR3 DNA reads TGTGCAAGTCGGATCCCACAACCGGGACTAGCGGGAGGTTTCTACGAGCAGTACTTC. This codes for CASRIPQPGLAGGFYEQYF.

The count of this clone is one. The chain links TRBV9 to TRBJ1-2; 8 bases align to TRBD1. The ends lost 0 bases at V and 7 bases at J; junction bases unmatched: 14. The germline V gene encodes CDR1 SGDLS and CDR2 YYNGEE. The CDR3 loop spans 17 amino acids. The CDR3 loop is CASSVGPPAAGGFGYTF. For the CDR3, the DNA is TGTGCCAGCAGCGTAGGACCCCCCGCGGCAGGGGGCTTTGGCTACACCTTC.

V is TRBV11-2 and J is TRBJ2-1; D perhaps matches TRBD2 (6 bases). Germline V gene lookup returns CDR1 SGHAT and CDR2 FQNNGV. The length of the CDR3 is 14 residues. V lost 3 bases and J lost 0, with 6 bases in between. CDR3 sequence (DNA): TGTGCCAGCAGCTTGGGGGGCTCCTACAATGAGCAGTTCTTC. Its translation: CASSLGGSYNEQFF.

This rearrangement joins TRBV6-6 to TRBJ1-1, with 7 bases identical to TRBD1. Germline CDR1 reads MNHNY; CDR2 reads SVGAGI (reference sequence). V shed 5 bases and J 3 bases; nucleotides not matched to a gene: 6. The CDR3 spans 14 residues. The CDR3 DNA is TGTGCCAGCAGTACATACAGGGGTGACACTGAAGCTTTCTTT. This encodes CASSTYRGDTEAFF.

CDR3 nucleotides: TGTGCCAGCCGCCTAGCGGAGTGGGGGCGACAAGAGACCCAGTACTTC. It translates to CASRLAEWGRQETQYF. The chain couples TRBV2 to TRBJ2-5; D possibly corresponds to TRBD2 (7 bases). Trimming took off 8 bases at V and 2 bases at J, with 21 bases between the two ends. This CDR3 spans 16 amino acids. Germline CDR1 is SNHLY and CDR2 is FYNNEI.

The V and J genes are TRBV7-9 and TRBJ1-6, with 10 nucleotides matching TRBD1. V gave up 2 bases and J gave up 9 bases; unmatched junction bases: 1. CDR1 and CDR2 (germline): SEHNR, FQNEAQ (reference sequence). The CDR3 extends over 14 amino acids. DNA for the CDR3: TGTGCCAGCAGCTTAAGGGACAGGGGTTCACCCCTCCACTTT. Protein product: CASSLRDRGSPLHF.

The V call is TRBV30, the J call TRBJ2-7; possibly TRBD2 for D (5 bases). This CDR3 spans 14 amino acids. Trimming shortened V by 4 bases and J by 0 bases, and 13 bases separated the two germline ends. CDR1 is GTSNPN and CDR2 is SVGIG in the germline V gene (reference sequence). CDR3 region: CAWKVASSSYEQYF. The CDR3 DNA follows: TGTGCCTGGAAAGTAGCGTCAAGCTCCTACGAGCAGTACTTC.

This rearrangement joins TRBV11-3 to TRBJ1-6; tentative D call: TRBD1 (5 bases). The V and J ends lost 6 bases and 9 bases respectively, with 15 bases between them. The CDR3 has 14 residues. Germline V gives CDR1 SGHNT, CDR2 YENEEA. DNA for the CDR3: TGTGCCAGCAGGGGGGGGGATCGGGCTTCACCCCTCCACTTT. Translated, it gives CASRGGDRASPLHF. Using reference TRBV11-3 and TRBJ1-6 for the parts outside the CDR3, the full variable domain is EAGVVQSPRYKIIEKKQPVAFWCNPISGHNTLYWYLQNLGQGPELLIRYENEEAVDDSQLPKDRFSAERLKGVDSTLKIQPAELGDSAVYLCASRGGDRASPLHFGNGTRLTVT.

The V gene is TRBV19, the J gene TRBJ2-1; 7 nucleotides match TRBD2. Per the germline V gene, CDR1 is LNHDA and CDR2 is SQIVND (reference sequence). The CDR3 has 14 amino acids. With 6 bases clipped from V and 9 bases from J, the junction kept 11 bases outside the gene matches. CDR3 sequence: CASSPGGGVGEQFF. In DNA form, the CDR3 reads TGTGCCAGTAGCCCGGGAGGAGGGGTGGGTGAGCAGTTCTTC.

The J gene is TRBJ2-1, the V gene TRBV6-5; 9 nucleotides match TRBD1. V dropped 2 bases and J dropped 4; count of bases not matched to a gene: 3. Germline lookup yields CDR1 MNHEY and CDR2 SVGAGI. CDR3 length: 15 amino acids. Here the CDR3 reads CASSYDRGVYNEQFF. CDR3 DNA sequence: TGTGCCAGCAGTTACGACAGGGGGGTTTACAATGAGCAGTTCTTC.

The rearrangement joins TRBV14 to TRBJ2-5; 7 bases map to TRBD2. Germline lookup yields CDR1 SGHDN and CDR2 FVKESK. V was pared by 2 bases and J by 6 bases, with 6 bases of the junction left unmatched. There are 14 residues in the CDR3. The CDR3 is CASSQLGLVKTQYF. Here the CDR3 DNA reads TGTGCCAGCAGCCAACTCGGACTAGTAAAGACCCAGTACTTC.

The rearrangement links TRBV29-1 to TRBJ2-1; TRBD2 agrees at 9 bases. Trimming took 7 bases from V and 2 from J; bases not matched to a gene: 9. The germline gives CDR1 SQVTM, CDR2 ANQGSEA. The CDR3 spans 15 residues. The CDR3 sequence: CSATSGFFTYNEQFF. CDR3 bases: TGCAGCGCGACTAGCGGTTTCTTCACCTACAATGAGCAGTTCTTC.

This chain links TRBV30 with TRBJ2-7; 7 positions agree with TRBD1. Germline CDR1 reads GTSNPN; CDR2 reads SVGIG (reference sequence). The trim removed 5 bases at V and 0 bases at J, leaving 4 bases unmatched. The CDR3 is made up of 13 amino acids. The CDR3 DNA follows: TGTGCCTGGGGCCGGGACAGCTCCTACGAGCAGTACTTC. Amino acids: CAWGRDSSYEQYF.

J is TRBJ1-1 and V is TRBV11-3; D is perhaps TRBD1 (6 bases). The CDR3 spans 14 residues. Trimming took 5 bases from V and 8 from J, leaving 18 bases between them. Germline lookup yields CDR1 SGHNT and CDR2 YENEEA. The CDR3 is CASSRYRDGGEAFF. Here the CDR3 DNA reads TGTGCCAGCAGCCGATACAGGGACGGGGGGGAAGCTTTCTTT.

CDR3 protein: CASSYGWLASDTQYF. The CDR3 DNA follows: TGTGCCAGCAGTTACGGTTGGCTTGCTTCAGATACGCAGTATTTT. This rearrangement joins TRBV6-5 to TRBJ2-3; D unresolved. This CDR3 has 15 residues. Germline loops: CDR1 MNHEY, CDR2 SVGAGI. Trimming pared 2 bases from V and 4 bases from J, leaving 13 bases between.

The chain recombines TRBV5-5 with TRBJ1-2; 10 positions match TRBD1. V shed 5 bases, J shed 8 bases, and the junction held 9 bases outside the gene matches. Germline-derived CDR1 and CDR2 are SGHKS and YYEKEE (reference sequence). The CDR3 runs to 14 residues. CDR3 region: CASRITGQGKGYTF. Here the CDR3 DNA reads TGTGCCAGCAGGATTACGGGACAGGGGAAGGGCTACACCTTC.